This T cell receptor (beta chain) was captured in a study of blood T cell repertoires in COVID-19. Study context: COVID-19 samples from acute and convalescent phases originated in the United States, Italy and Spain. PBMCs, B-cell-depleted T cells, or T cells were the source of the cDNA or gDNA that made up the material.

V shed 6 bases and J shed 2 bases, with 21 bases lying between them. This CDR3 region has 17 residues. Germline-derived CDR1 and CDR2 are LNHDA and SQIVND (reference sequence). As processed by the authors: Quantification of nucleated cells was approximated via reference gene primer amplification. The table came from immunoSEQ multiplex PCR; TCRdb's copy has only in-frame clones and leaves some out. That table is the source of V, J and clone size, and D and trimming were worked out from the DNA. Of roughly 300,000 clones listed, around 87% were seen once; the top ten hold about 7.8%. Sequencing used peripheral blood. The chain links TRBV19 to TRBJ2-3; D possibly corresponds to TRBD2 (5 bases). The TCR was taken from a woman aged 50 to 60 who had recovered from COVID-19. The DNA of the CDR3 is TGTGCCAGTAGACGCAGGCCCACTGGACTGACCACAGATACGCAGTATTTT. Translated: CASRRRPTGLTTDTQYF.